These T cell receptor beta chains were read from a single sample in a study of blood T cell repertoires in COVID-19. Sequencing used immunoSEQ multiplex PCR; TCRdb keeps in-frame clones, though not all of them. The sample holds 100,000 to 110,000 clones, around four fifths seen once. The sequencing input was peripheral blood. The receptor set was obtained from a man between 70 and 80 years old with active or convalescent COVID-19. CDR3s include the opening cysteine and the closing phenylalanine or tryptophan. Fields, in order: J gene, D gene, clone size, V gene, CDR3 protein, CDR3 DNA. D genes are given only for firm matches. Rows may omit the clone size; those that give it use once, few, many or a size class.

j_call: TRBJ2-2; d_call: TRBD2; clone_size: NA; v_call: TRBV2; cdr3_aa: CASSLLAANTGELFF; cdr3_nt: TGTGCCAGCAGCCTACTAGCGGCGAACACCGGGGAGCTGTTTTTT
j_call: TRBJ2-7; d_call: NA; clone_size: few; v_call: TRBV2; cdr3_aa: CASRRDSYEQYF; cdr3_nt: TGTGCCAGCAGGCGGGACAGCTACGAGCAGTACTTC
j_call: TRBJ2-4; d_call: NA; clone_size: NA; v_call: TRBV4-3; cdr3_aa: CASSQDGGQSGIQYF; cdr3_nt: TGCGCCAGCAGCCAAGACGGGGGACAGTCCGGCATTCAGTACTTC
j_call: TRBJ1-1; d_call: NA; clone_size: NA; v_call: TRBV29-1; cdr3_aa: CSGLNTEAFF; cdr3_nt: TGCAGCGGGCTGAACACTGAAGCTTTCTTT
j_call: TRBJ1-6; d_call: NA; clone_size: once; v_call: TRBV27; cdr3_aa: CASSSHGEGQNSPLHF; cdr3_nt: TGTGCCAGCAGTTCCCACGGGGAGGGACAAAATTCACCCCTCCACTTT
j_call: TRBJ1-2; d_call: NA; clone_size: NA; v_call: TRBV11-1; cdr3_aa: CASSSRPGESYGYTF; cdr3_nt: TGTGCCAGCAGCTCCCGCCCAGGGGAGAGCTATGGCTACACCTTC
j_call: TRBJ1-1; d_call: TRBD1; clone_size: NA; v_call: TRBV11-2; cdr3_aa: CASYPFLDRGGTEAFF; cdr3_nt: TGTGCCAGCTACCCCTTCCTTGACAGGGGTGGCACTGAAGCTTTCTTT
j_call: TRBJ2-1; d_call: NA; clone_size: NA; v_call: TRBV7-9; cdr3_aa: CASIPPGLSINNEQFF; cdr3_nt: TGTGCCAGCATCCCCCCGGGACTCTCAATTAACAATGAGCAGTTCTTC
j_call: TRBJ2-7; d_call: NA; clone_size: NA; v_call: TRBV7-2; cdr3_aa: CTSSLRGAYEQYF; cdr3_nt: TGTACCAGCAGCCTCAGGGGCGCCTACGAGCAGTACTTC
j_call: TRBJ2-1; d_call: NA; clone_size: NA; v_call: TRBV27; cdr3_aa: CASSLYRGGSYNEQFF; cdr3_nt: TGTGCCAGCAGCCTCTATAGGGGGGGCTCCTACAATGAGCAGTTCTTC
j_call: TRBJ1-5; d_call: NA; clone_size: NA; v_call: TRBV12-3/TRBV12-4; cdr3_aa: CASTPSSNQPQHF; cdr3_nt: TGTGCCAGCACCCCCAGTAGCAATCAGCCCCAGCATTTT
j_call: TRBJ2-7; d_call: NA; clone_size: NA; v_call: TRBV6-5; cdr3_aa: CASSYTVSYEQYF; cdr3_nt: TGTGCCAGCAGTTACACCGTGAGCTACGAGCAGTACTTC
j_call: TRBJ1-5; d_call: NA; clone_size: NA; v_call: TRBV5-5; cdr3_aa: CASSLGTVEVQPQHF; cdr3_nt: TGTGCCAGCAGCTTGGGGACAGTTGAAGTACAGCCCCAGCATTTT
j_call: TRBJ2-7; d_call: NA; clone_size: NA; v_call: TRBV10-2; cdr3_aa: CASSELQGKRHYEQYF; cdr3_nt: TGCGCCAGCAGTGAGCTACAGGGAAAGAGACACTACGAGCAGTACTTC
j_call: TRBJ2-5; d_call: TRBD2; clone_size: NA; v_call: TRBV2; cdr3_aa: CASSVLRGKEETQYF; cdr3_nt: TGTGCCAGCAGTGTCTTGCGGGGGAAAGAGGAGACCCAGTACTTC
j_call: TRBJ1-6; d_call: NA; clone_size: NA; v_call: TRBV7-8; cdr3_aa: CASSLASTGVLGSPLHF; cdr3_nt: TGTGCCAGCAGCTTAGCGTCGACAGGTGTATTAGGTTCACCCCTCCACTTT
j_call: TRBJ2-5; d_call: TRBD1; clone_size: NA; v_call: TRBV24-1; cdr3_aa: CATSDPDRGPQETQYF; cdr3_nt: TGTGCCACCAGTGATCCGGACAGGGGGCCGCAAGAGACCCAGTACTTC
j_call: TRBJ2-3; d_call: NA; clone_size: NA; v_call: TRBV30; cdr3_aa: CAWSVSPTSPLAQYF; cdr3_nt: TGTGCCTGGAGTGTCAGCCCGACTTCCCCTTTGGCGCAGTATTTT